Sequencing of this T cell receptor beta chain was carried out in a study of T cell responses to AZD1222 COVID-19 vaccine. Whether given at about 4 or about 12 weeks, second doses were pooled. Points from the study as a whole: Compared with day 0, the breadth and depth of the Spike-specific TCR repertoire rose significantly after two doses of AZD1222. White British people made up most donors, females outnumbered males, and clonal diversity was possibly underestimated.

With respect to this clone: Antigen: not known.

The protocol was immunoSEQ multiplex PCR, while the TCRdb copy is restricted to in-frame clones and leaves out a portion. This sample carries about 69,000 clones, around four fifths of them seen once, and the ten largest clones take 25%. The CDR3 length is 12 residues. The V gene lost 4 bases and the J gene lost 6 bases, with 6 bases spanning the gap. The germline gives CDR1 LGHDT, CDR2 YNNKEL (reference sequence). The TCR comes from an adult who received the AZD1222 COVID-19 vaccine. Sample: peripheral blood, taken 28 days after the second AZD1222 dose. The chain is built from TRBV3-1 (or the pseudogene TRBV3-2) and TRBJ2-2; D ambiguous. CDR3 in DNA: TGTGCCAGCAGCCGCCAATCCGGGGAGCTGTTTTTT. Protein: CASSRQSGELFF.